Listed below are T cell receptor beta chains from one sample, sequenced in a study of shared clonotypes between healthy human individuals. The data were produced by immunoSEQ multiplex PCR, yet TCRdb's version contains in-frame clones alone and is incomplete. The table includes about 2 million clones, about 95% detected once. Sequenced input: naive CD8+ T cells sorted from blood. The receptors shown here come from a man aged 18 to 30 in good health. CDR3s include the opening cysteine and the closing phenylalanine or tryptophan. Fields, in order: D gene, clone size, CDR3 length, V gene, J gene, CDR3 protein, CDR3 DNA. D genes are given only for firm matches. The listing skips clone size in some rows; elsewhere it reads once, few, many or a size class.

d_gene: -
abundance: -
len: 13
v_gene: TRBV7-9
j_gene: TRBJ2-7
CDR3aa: CASSSRGPYEQYF
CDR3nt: TGTGCCAGCAGCTCGAGAGGCCCCTACGAGCAGTACTTC

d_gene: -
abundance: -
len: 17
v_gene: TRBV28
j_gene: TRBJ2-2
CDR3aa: CASSLISNREASEELFF
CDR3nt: TGTGCCAGCAGTTTAATCTCGAACAGGGAGGCATCCGAGGAGCTGTTTTTT

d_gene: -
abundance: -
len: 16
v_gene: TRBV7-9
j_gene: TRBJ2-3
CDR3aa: CASSLPVGSGTDTQYF
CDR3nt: TGTGCCAGCAGCCTCCCCGTGGGTAGCGGCACAGATACGCAGTATTTT

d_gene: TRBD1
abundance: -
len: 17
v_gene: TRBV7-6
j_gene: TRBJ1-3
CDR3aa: CASSLVPDRSSGNTIYF
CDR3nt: TGTGCCAGCAGCTTAGTACCGGACAGGAGCTCTGGAAACACCATATATTTT

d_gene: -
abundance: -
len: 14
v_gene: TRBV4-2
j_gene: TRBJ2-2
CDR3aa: CASSQDVGTGELFF
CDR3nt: TGTGCCAGCAGCCAAGATGTAGGGACCGGGGAGCTGTTTTTT

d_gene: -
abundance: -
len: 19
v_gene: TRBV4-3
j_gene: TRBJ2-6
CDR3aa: CASSQDGTGSNSGANVLTF
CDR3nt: TGCGCCAGCAGCCAAGATGGTACAGGGTCCAACTCTGGGGCCAACGTCCTGACTTTC

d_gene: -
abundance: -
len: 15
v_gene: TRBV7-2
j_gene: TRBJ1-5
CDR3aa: CASSPEGMGNQPQHF
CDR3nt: TGTGCCAGCAGCCCCGAGGGAATGGGCAATCAGCCCCAGCATTTT

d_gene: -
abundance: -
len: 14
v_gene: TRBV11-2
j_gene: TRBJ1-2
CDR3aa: CASSSGTGNYGYTF
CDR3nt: TGTGCCAGCAGCTCAGGGACGGGAAACTATGGCTACACCTTC

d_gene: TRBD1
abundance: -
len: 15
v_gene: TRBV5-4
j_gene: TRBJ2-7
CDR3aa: CASRPDRSLTYEQYF
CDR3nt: TGTGCCAGCAGGCCGGACAGGTCCTTAACCTACGAGCAGTACTTC

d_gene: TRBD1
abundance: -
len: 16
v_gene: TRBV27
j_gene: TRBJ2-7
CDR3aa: CASSLTAGTGIDEQYF
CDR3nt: TGTGCCAGCAGTTTAACGGCCGGGACAGGGATAGACGAGCAGTACTTC

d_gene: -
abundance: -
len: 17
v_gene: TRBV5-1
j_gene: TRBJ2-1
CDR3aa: CASSLALAGYSPNEQFF
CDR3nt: TGCGCCAGCAGCTTGGCGTTGGCGGGTTATTCGCCCAATGAGCAGTTCTTC

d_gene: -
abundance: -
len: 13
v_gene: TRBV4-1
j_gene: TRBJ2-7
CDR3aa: CASSQVGSYEQYF
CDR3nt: TGCGCCAGCAGCCAAGTTGGGAGCTACGAGCAGTACTTC

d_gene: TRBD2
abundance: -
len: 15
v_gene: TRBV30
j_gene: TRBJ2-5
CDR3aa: CAWSGLAGFQETQYF
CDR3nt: TGTGCCTGGAGTGGACTAGCGGGGTTCCAAGAGACCCAGTACTTC

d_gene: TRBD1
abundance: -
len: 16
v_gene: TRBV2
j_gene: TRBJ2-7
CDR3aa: CASSEWGTGGTYEQYF
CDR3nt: TGTGCCAGCAGTGAATGGGGGACAGGGGGAACCTACGAGCAGTACTTC

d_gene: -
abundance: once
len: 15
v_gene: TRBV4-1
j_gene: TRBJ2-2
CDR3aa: CASSHRTMNTGELFF
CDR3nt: TGCGCCAGCAGCCATCGCACAATGAACACCGGGGAGCTGTTTTTT

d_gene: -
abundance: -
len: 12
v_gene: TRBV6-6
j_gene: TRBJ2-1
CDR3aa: CASSPVRDEQFF
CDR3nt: TGTGCCAGCAGCCCCGTCCGGGATGAGCAGTTCTTC

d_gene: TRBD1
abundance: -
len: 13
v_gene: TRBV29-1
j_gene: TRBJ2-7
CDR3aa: CSVATGGGYEQYF
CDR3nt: TGCAGCGTTGCCACAGGGGGCGGGTACGAGCAGTACTTC

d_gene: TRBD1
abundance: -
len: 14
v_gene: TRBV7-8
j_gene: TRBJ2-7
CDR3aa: CASSSPGQPSEQYF
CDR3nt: TGTGCCAGCAGCTCCCCGGGACAGCCCAGCGAGCAGTACTTC

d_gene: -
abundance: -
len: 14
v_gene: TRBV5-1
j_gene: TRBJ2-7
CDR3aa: CASSFSGSSYEQYF
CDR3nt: TGCGCCAGCAGCTTTAGCGGAAGCTCCTACGAGCAGTACTTC

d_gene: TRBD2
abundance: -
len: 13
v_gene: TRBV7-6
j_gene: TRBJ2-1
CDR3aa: CASSIAGGQEQFF
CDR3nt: TGTGCCAGCAGCATAGCGGGGGGGCAAGAGCAGTTCTTC

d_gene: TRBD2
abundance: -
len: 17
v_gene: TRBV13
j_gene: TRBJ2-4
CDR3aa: CASSPLGSGEDKNIQYF
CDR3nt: TGTGCCAGCAGCCCCCTGGGAAGCGGGGAGGACAAAAACATTCAGTACTTC

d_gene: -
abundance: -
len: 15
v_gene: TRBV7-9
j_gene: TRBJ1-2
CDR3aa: CASSPPLGGSGGYTF
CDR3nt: TGTGCCAGCAGCCCACCACTCGGTGGCTCAGGTGGCTACACCTTC

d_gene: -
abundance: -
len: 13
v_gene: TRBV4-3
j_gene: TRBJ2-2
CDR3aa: CASSQDPIGELFF
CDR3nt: TGCGCCAGCAGCCAAGATCCCATCGGGGAGCTGTTTTTT

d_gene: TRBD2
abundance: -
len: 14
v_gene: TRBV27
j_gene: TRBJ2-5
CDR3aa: CASSLAGEGETQYF
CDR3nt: TGTGCCAGCAGTCTAGCGGGGGAGGGAGAGACCCAGTACTTC

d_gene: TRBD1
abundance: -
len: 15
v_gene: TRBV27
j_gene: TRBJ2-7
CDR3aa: CASSSWDRPYYEQYF
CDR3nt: TGTGCCAGCAGTAGTTGGGACAGGCCATACTACGAGCAGTACTTC

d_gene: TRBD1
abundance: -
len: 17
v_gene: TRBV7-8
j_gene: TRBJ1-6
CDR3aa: CASSSSQTGAYNSPLHF
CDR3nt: TGTGCCAGCAGCTCCTCGCAGACAGGGGCCTATAATTCACCCCTCCACTTT

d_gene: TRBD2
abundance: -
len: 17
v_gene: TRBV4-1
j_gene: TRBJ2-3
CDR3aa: CASSLSDISGGSDTQYF
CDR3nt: TGCGCCAGCAGCCTATCGGATATCAGCGGGGGGTCAGATACGCAGTATTTT

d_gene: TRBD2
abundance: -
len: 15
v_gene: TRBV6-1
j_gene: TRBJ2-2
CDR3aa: CASRDLAGGTGELFF
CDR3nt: TGTGCCAGCAGGGATCTAGCGGGGGGCACCGGGGAGCTGTTTTTT

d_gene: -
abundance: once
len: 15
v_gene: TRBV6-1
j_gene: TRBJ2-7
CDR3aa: CASSEGPDFSYEQYF
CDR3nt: TGTGCCAGCAGTGAGGGTCCGGATTTCTCCTACGAGCAGTACTTC

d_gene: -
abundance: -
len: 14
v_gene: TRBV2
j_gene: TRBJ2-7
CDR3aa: CASSEGGPAYEQYF
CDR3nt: TGTGCCAGCAGCGAAGGAGGGCCAGCCTACGAGCAGTACTTC

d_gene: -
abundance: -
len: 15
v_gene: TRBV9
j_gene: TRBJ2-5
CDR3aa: CASSVGLQPQETQYF
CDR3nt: TGTGCCAGCAGCGTAGGTCTACAGCCCCAAGAGACCCAGTACTTC

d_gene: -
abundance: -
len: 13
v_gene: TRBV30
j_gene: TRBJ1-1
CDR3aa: CAWSVARNTEAFF
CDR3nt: TGTGCCTGGAGTGTAGCCAGAAACACTGAAGCTTTCTTT